This T cell receptor (beta chain) was sequenced for a study of T cell responses to AZD1222 COVID-19 vaccine. Germline lookup yields CDR1 MNHNS and CDR2 SASEGT. V lost 2 bases and J 5 bases, leaving 9 bases between the germline ends. CDR3 length: 14 residues. Study results and limitations: There were repertoire samples only from the period after the peak T cell response. Just a handful of AZD1222 recipients were seropositive at baseline.

Generated by immunoSEQ multiplex PCR, the TCRdb table keeps only in-frame clones and is missing some. This table holds about 110,000 clones, 80% to 95% found once. On this clone itself: Its antigen is unidentified.

V and J are TRBV6-1 and TRBJ1-4; no reliable D call. The TCR comes from an adult who received the AZD1222 COVID-19 vaccine. Source: peripheral blood, taken 28 days after the second AZD1222 dose. The CDR3 region has the DNA TGTGCCAGCAGTGAACCTCGGGGAAATGAAAAACTGTTTTTT. Residues: CASSEPRGNEKLFF.